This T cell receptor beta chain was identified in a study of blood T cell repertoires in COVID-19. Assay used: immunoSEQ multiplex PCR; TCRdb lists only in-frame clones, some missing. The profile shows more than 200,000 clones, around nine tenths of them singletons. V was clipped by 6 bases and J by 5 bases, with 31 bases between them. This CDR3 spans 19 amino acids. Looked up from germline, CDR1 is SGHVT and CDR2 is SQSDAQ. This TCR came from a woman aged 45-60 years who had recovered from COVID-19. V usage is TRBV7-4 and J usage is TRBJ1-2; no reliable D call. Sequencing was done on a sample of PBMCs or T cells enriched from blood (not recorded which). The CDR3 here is CASSHIRTGFFVEGYGYTF. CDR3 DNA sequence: TGTGCCAGCAGTCACATCAGGACTGGTTTTTTCGTAGAGGGTTATGGCTACACCTTC.